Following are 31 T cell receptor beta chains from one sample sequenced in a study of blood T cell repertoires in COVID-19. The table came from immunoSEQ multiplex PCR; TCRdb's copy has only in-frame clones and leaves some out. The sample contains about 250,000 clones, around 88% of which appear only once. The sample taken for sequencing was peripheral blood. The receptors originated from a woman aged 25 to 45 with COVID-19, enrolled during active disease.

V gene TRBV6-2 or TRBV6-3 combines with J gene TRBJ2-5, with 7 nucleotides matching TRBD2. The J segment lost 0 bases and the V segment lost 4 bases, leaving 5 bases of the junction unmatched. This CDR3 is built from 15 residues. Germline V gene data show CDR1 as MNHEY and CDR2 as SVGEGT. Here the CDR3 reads CASSFLLANQETQYF. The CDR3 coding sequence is TGTGCCAGCAGTTTCCTACTAGCGAACCAAGAGACCCAGTACTTC.

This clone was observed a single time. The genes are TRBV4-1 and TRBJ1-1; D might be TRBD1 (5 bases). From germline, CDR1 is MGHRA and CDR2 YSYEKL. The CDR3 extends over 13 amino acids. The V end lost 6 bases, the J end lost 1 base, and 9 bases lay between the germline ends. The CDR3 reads CASRSTGNTEAFF. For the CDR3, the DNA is TGCGCCAGCAGAAGTACAGGGAACACTGAAGCTTTCTTT.

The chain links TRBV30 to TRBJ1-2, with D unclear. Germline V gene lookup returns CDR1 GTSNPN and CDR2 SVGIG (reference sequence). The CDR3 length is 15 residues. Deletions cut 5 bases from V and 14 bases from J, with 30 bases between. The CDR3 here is CAWGRSIEGAECKTF. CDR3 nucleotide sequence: TGTGCCTGGGGACGAAGTATTGAGGGCGCGGAGTGCAAAACCTTC.

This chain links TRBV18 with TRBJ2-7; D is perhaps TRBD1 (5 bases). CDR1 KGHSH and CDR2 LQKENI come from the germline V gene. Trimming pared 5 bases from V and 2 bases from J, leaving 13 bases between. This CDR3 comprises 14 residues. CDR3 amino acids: CASSNTDRAYEQYF. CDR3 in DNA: TGTGCCAGCTCAAATACTGACAGAGCCTACGAGCAGTACTTC.

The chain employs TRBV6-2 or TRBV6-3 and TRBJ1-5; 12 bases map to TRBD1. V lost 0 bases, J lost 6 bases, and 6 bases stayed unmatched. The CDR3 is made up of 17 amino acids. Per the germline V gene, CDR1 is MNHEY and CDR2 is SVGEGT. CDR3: CASSYSPGQGAGQPQHF. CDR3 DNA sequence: TGTGCCAGCAGTTACTCTCCGGGACAGGGGGCGGGTCAGCCCCAGCATTTT.

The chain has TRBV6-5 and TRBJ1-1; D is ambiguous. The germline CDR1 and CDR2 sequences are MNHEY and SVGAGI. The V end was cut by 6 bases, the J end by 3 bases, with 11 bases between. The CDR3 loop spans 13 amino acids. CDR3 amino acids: CASRQEAYTEAFF. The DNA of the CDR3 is TGTGCCAGCAGGCAGGAGGCCTACACTGAAGCTTTCTTT.

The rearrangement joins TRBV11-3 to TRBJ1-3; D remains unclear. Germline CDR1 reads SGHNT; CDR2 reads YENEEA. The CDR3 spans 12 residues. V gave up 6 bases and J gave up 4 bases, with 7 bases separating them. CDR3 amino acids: CASSLRGNTIYF. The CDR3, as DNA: TGTGCCAGCAGTTTGCGAGGAAACACCATATATTTT.

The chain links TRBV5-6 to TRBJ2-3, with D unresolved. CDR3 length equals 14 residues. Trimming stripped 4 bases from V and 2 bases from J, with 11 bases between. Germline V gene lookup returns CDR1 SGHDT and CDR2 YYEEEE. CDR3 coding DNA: TGTGCCAGCAGCCCCCTTGGCAACACAGATACGCAGTATTTT. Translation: CASSPLGNTDTQYF.

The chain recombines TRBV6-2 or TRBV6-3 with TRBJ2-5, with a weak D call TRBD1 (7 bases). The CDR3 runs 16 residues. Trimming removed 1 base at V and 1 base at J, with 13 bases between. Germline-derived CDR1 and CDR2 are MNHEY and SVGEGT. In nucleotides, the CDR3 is TGTGCCAGCAGTTACTGGAGACAGGGACTCCAAGAGACCCAGTACTTC. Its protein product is CASSYWRQGLQETQYF.

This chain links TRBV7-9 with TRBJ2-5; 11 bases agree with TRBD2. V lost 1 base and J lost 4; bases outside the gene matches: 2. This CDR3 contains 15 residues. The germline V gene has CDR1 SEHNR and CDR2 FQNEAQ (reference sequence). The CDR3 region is CASSLDGLAGETQYF. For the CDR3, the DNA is TGTGCCAGCAGCTTAGACGGACTAGCGGGAGAGACCCAGTACTTC. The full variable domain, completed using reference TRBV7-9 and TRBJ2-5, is DTGVSQNPRHKITKRGQNVTFRCDPISEHNRLYWYRQTLGQGPEFLTYFQNEAQLEKSRLLSDRFSAERPKGSFSTLEIQRTEQGDSAMYLCASSLDGLAGETQYFGPGTRLLVL.

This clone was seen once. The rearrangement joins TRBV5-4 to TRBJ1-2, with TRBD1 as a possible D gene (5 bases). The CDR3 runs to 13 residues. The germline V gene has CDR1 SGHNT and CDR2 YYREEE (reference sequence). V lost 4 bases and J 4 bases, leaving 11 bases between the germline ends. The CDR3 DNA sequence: TGTGCCAGCAGCCCCGACAGCCCCTATGGCTACACCTTC. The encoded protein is CASSPDSPYGYTF.

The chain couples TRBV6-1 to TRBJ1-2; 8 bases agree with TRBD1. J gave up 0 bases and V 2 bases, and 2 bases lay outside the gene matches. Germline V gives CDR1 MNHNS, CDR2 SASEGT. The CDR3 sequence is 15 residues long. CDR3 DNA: TGTGCCAGCAGTGAACAGGGGGCTGCTAACTATGGCTACACCTTC. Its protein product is CASSEQGAANYGYTF.

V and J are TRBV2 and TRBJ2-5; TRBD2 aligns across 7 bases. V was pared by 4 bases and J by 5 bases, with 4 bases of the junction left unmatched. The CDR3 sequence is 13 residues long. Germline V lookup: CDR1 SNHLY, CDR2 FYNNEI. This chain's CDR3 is CASSAGGAETQYF. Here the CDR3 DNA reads TGTGCCAGCAGTGCGGGAGGTGCGGAGACCCAGTACTTC.

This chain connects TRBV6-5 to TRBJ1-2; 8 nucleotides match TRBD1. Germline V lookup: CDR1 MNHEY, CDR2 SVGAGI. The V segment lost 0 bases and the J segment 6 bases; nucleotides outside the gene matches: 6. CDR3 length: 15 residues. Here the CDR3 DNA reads TGTGCCAGCAGTTACTCGATGGGGACAGGAAATGGCTACACCTTC. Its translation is CASSYSMGTGNGYTF.

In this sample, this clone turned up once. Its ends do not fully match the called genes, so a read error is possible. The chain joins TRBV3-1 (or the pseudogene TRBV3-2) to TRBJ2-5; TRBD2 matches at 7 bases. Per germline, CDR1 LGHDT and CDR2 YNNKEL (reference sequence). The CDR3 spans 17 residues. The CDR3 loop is CASNQDSSWWGGETQYF. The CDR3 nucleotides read TGTGCCAGCAACCAAGATAGTAGTTGGTGGGGAGGGGAGACCCAGTACTTC.

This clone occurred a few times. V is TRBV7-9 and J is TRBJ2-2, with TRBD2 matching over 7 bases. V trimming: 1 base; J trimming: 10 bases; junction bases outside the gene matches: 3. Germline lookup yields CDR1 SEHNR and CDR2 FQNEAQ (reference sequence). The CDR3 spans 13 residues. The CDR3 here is CASSLGREKELFF. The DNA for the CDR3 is TGTGCCAGCAGCTTAGGGCGGGAGAAGGAGCTGTTTTTT.

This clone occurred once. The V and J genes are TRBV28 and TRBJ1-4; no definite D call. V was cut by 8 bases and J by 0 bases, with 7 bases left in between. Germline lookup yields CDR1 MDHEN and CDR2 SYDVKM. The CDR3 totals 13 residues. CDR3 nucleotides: TGTGCCAGCGTCAGGTCAACTAATGAAAAACTGTTTTTT. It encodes CASVRSTNEKLFF.

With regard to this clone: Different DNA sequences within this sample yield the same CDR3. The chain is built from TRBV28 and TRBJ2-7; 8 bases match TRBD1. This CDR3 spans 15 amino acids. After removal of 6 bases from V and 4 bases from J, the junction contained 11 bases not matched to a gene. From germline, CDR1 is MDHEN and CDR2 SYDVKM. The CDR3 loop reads CASSSTGTGVYEQYF. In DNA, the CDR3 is TGTGCCAGCAGCAGTACTGGGACAGGAGTTTACGAGCAGTACTTC.

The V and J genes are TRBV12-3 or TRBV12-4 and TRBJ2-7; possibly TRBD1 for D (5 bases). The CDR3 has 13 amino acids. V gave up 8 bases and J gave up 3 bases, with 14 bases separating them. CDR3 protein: CASPEGAYYEQYV. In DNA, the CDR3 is TGTGCCAGCCCCGAAGGGGCATACTACGAGCAGTACGTC.

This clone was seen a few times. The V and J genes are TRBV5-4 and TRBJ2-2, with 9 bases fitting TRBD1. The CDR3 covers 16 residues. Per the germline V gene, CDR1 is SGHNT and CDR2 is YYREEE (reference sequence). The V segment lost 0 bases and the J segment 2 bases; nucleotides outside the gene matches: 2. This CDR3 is CASSLGQGVNTGELFF. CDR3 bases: TGTGCCAGCAGCTTGGGACAGGGGGTAAACACCGGGGAGCTGTTTTTT.

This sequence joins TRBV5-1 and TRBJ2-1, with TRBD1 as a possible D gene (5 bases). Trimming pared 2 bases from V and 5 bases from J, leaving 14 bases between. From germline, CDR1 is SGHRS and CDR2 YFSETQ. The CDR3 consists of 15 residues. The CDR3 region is CASSFGLAGHNEQFF. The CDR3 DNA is TGCGCCAGCAGCTTTGGGTTGGCAGGGCACAATGAGCAGTTCTTC.

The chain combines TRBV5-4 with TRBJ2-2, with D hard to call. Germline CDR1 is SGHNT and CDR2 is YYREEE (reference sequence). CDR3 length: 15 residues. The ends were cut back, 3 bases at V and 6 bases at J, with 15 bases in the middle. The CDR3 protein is CASSYPRPSAGELFF. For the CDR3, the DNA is TGTGCCAGCAGCTACCCTCGACCAAGCGCCGGGGAGCTGTTTTTT.

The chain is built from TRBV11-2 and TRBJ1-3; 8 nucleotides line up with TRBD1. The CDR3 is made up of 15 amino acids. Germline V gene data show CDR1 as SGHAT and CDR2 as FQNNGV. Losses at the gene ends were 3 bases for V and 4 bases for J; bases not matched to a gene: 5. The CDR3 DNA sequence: TGTGCCAGCAGCTTGCAGGGGGCGTTCGGAAACACCATATATTTT. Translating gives CASSLQGAFGNTIYF.

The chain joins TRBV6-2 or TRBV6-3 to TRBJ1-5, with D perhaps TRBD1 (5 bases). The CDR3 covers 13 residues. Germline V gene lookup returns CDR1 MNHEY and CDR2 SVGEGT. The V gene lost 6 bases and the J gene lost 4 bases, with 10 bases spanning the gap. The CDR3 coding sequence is TGTGCCAGCAGCCGCGACAGAAATCAGCCCCAGCATTTT. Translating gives CASSRDRNQPQHF.

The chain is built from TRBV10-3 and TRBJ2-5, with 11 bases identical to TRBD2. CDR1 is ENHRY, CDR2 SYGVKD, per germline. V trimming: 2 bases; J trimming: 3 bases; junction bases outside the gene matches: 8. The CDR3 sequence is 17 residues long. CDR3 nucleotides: TGTGCCATCAGTGAGAAGAGGGCTAGCGGGGGGAAAGAGACCCAGTACTTC. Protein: CAISEKRASGGKETQYF.

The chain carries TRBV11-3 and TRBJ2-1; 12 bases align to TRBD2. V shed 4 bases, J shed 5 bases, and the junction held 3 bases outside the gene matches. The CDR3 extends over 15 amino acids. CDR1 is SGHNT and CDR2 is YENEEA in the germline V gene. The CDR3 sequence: CASSSLAGGDNEQFF. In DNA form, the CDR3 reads TGTGCCAGCAGCTCACTAGCGGGGGGTGACAATGAGCAGTTCTTC.

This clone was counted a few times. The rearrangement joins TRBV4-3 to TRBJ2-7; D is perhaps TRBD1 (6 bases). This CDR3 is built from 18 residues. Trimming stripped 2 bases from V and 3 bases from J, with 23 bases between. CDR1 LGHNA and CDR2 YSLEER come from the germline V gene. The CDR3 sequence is CASSQYKPGTTILYEQYF. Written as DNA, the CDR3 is TGCGCCAGCAGCCAATATAAGCCCGGGACAACAATTCTCTACGAGCAGTACTTC.

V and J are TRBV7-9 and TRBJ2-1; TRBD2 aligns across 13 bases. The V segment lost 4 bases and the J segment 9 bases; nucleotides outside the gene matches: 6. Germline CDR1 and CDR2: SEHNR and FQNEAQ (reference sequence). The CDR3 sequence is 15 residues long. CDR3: CASSSEGLAGSEQFF. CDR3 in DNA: TGTGCCAGCAGCTCCGAGGGACTAGCGGGGAGTGAGCAGTTCTTC.

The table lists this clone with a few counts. DNA of the CDR3: TGCAGCGGAACGACTAGCGGGAGAAGAGATACGCAGTATTTT. Its translation is CSGTTSGRRDTQYF. The chain carries TRBV29-1 and TRBJ2-3; 12 bases agree with TRBD2. Per germline, CDR1 SQVTM and CDR2 ANQGSEA. There are 14 residues in the CDR3. J gave up 5 bases and V 7 bases, and 7 bases lay outside the gene matches.

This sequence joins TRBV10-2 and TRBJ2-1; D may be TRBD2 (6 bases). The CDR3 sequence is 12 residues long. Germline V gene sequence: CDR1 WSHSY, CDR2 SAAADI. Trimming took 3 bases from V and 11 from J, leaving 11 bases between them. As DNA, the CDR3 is TGCGCCAGCAGTGAAAAGGGCGGGAAGCAGTTCTTC. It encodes CASSEKGGKQFF.

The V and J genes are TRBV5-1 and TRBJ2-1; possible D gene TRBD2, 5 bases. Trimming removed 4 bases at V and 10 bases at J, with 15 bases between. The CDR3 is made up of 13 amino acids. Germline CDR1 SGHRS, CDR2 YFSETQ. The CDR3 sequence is CASSDFEEGEQFF. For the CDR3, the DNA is TGCGCCAGCAGCGACTTTGAAGAGGGCGAGCAGTTCTTC.